This record concerns one TCR beta chain sequence. Its antigen is undetermined. This sample was taken from a study of T cell repertoires in ileal Crohn's disease. The overall study: Median disease duration was about 7.9 years; 35% smoked at surgery. Study observations and caveats: Compared with non-smokers, active smokers at surgery showed more clonal expansions. Endoscopic recurrence occurred in every patient whose clonality exceeded 26.8%.

Approximately 500 nanograms of biopsy DNA per sample underwent TCRB immunosequencing. Here immunoSEQ multiplex PCR was the method, and the copy in TCRdb shows in-frame clones only, minus some. Found here are around 14,000 clones, 80% of them singletons; the top ten hold 4.2%. There are 17 residues in the CDR3. Germline V gives CDR1 SGHRS, CDR2 YFSETQ. V shed 0 bases, J shed 2 bases, and the junction held 9 bases outside the gene matches. The receptor's source is an adult with Crohn's disease. Sequences were obtained from ileal tissue. The chain recombines TRBV5-1 with TRBJ1-2, with TRBD1 matching 8 bases. DNA of the CDR3: TGCGCCAGCAGCTTGGTTGGGACAGGCGCTTCCAACTATGGCTACACCTTC. Residues: CASSLVGTGASNYGYTF. Full variable domain (remainder filled in from reference TRBV5-1 and TRBJ1-2): KAGVTQTPRYLIKTRGQQVTLSCSPISGHRSVSWYQQTPGQGLQFLFEYFSETQRNKGNFPGRFSGRQFSNSRSEMNVSTLELGDSALYLCASSLVGTGASNYGYTFGSGTRLTVV.